The T cell receptor beta chain described here comes from a study of control samples from healthy donors and cancer patients. Profiling relied on immunoSEQ multiplex PCR, and the TCRdb table lists in-frame clones only, not all of them. The data contain 120,000 or so clones, approximately 87% of them seen just once; the ten biggest clones take up roughly 2.8%. The germline V gene has CDR1 LNHDA and CDR2 SQIVND (reference sequence). The CDR3 runs 15 residues. V lost 5 bases and J lost 0, with 8 bases in between. Specimen: blood. The clonotype was recovered from a man in his fifties or sixties in good health. V gene TRBV19 combines with J gene TRBJ1-6; D is undetermined. The CDR3 protein is CASSLQGSYNSPLHF. In DNA, the CDR3 is TGTGCCAGTAGTCTTCAAGGCTCCTATAATTCACCCCTCCACTTT.